These 27 T cell receptor beta chains share one sample of origin, sequenced in a study of blood T cell repertoires in COVID-19. TCRdb's copy holds only in-frame clones and misses some; the assay was immunoSEQ multiplex PCR. The top ten clones hold around 3% of a sample with a few hundred thousand clones, 89% of them seen once. Sequencing was performed on peripheral blood. Receptors were obtained from a young woman with COVID-19, enrolled during active disease.

The genes are TRBV14 and TRBJ2-1; 10 bases agree with TRBD2. The germline V gene encodes CDR1 SGHDN and CDR2 FVKESK. CDR3 length: 16 residues. J gave up 9 bases and V 0 bases, and 8 bases lay outside the gene matches. CDR3 in DNA: TGTGCCAGCAGCCAAGATCTAAGACTAGCGGGTGCTGAGCAGTTCTTC. It encodes CASSQDLRLAGAEQFF.

V usage is TRBV21-1 and J usage is TRBJ1-2; no check of the table's D call, TRBD1, against the DNA was made. TRBV21-1 is a pseudogene segment. This CDR3 comprises 14 residues. CDR3 in amino acids: CASRRDREGYGYTF. For the CDR3, the DNA is TGTGCCAGCAGGCGGGACAGGGAGGGCTATGGCTACACCTTC.

V gene TRBV2 combines with J gene TRBJ2-7; TRBD2 agrees at 10 bases. The CDR3 loop spans 14 amino acids. Germline V gives CDR1 SNHLY, CDR2 FYNNEI. The V and J ends lost 6 bases and 6 bases, in that order; junction bases with no gene match: 8. CDR3 DNA: TGTGCCAGCAGGGCCGGGACTAGCGTTGCCGAGCAGTACTTC. Translation: CASRAGTSVAEQYF.

This CDR3 reads CASSLAGEAFF. For the CDR3, the DNA is TGTGCCAGCAGCTTGGCAGGGGAAGCTTTCTTT. V gene TRBV5-6 combines with J gene TRBJ1-1; tentative D call: TRBD1 (5 bases). CDR3 length: 11 amino acids. Trimming took off 0 bases at V and 8 bases at J, with 5 bases between the two ends. Germline-derived CDR1 and CDR2 are SGHDT and YYEEEE.

The rearrangement links TRBV5-6 to TRBJ2-1; tentatively, D is TRBD2 (6 bases). Trimming cost V 0 bases and J 6 bases, with 10 bases left between them. The CDR3 is 14 amino acids. Per germline, CDR1 SGHDT and CDR2 YYEEEE. CDR3 nucleotide sequence: TGTGCCAGCAGCTTGGGGGCCGGGGGCAATGAGCAGTTCTTC. Translating gives CASSLGAGGNEQFF.

This clone was counted between two and nine times. The V gene is TRBV6-2 or TRBV6-3, the J gene TRBJ2-7; 9 bases line up with TRBD1. The CDR3 has 14 amino acids. V lost 6 bases to trimming and J lost 5 bases; unmatched junction nucleotides: 8. Germline V lookup: CDR1 MNHEY, CDR2 SVGEGT. The DNA of the CDR3 is TGTGCCAGCAGCCGCGGGACAGGGTCCGACGAGCAGTACTTC. This translates into CASSRGTGSDEQYF.

The chain combines TRBV9 with TRBJ1-2; 8 nucleotides line up with TRBD1. The V segment lost 1 base and the J segment 4 bases; nucleotides outside the gene matches: 6. This CDR3 contains 15 residues. CDR1 SGDLS and CDR2 YYNGEE come from the germline V gene. The CDR3 reads CASSVLDRAPYGYTF. CDR3 nucleotide sequence: TGTGCCAGCAGCGTACTGGACAGGGCCCCCTATGGCTACACCTTC. Complete variable domain (other parts from reference TRBV9 and TRBJ1-2): DSGVTQTPKHLITATGQRVTLRCSPRSGDLSVYWYQQSLDQGLQFLIQYYNGEERAKGNILERFSAQQFPDLHSELNLSSLELGDSALYFCASSVLDRAPYGYTFGSGTRLTVV.

This clone has just one count. The J gene is TRBJ2-3, the V gene TRBV29-1; D possibly corresponds to TRBD1 (6 bases). Looked up from germline, CDR1 is SQVTM and CDR2 is ANQGSEA. Trimming removed 2 bases from V and 3 bases from J, with 12 bases in between. The CDR3 is 14 amino acids. The CDR3 is CSVEPQGKTDTQYF. The CDR3 DNA is TGCAGCGTTGAACCGCAGGGGAAGACAGATACGCAGTATTTT.

This clone showed up just once. The gene calls are TRBV24-1 and TRBJ2-1; 11 bases align to TRBD2. Trimming took 4 bases from V and 6 from J; bases not matched to a gene: 10. Germline CDR1 is KGHDR and CDR2 is SFDVKD. The CDR3 totals 17 residues. The CDR3 nucleotides read TGTGCCACCAGTGAAACTACCGGGACTAGCGGCCCCAATGAGCAGTTCTTC. Translated: CATSETTGTSGPNEQFF.

V is TRBV7-2 and J is TRBJ2-1; tentative D call: TRBD2 (5 bases). CDR1 SGHTA and CDR2 FQGNSA come from the germline V gene. Trimming removed 1 base from V and 6 bases from J, with 13 bases in between. The CDR3 is 15 amino acids. The CDR3 loop reads CASSLETSRGNEQFF. The CDR3, as DNA: TGTGCCAGCAGCTTAGAAACGAGTCGGGGCAATGAGCAGTTCTTC.

This rearrangement joins TRBV19 to TRBJ2-3; 9 positions match TRBD2. Germline values: CDR1 LNHDA, CDR2 SQIVND (reference sequence). Trimming at V came to 7 bases and at J to 2 bases, leaving 10 bases not matched to a gene. The CDR3 extends over 16 amino acids. CDR3 sequence (DNA): TGTGCCAGTACCCCCGGGACTAGCCCCTACACAGATACGCAGTATTTT. This codes for CASTPGTSPYTDTQYF.

This chain joins TRBV28 and TRBJ1-1; TRBD1 matches 8 bases. V lost 7 bases to trimming and J lost 0 bases; unmatched junction nucleotides: 4. Germline V gene data show CDR1 as MDHEN and CDR2 as SYDVKM. The CDR3 runs to 14 residues. CDR3 in amino acids: CASNSGGMNTEAFF. The CDR3 coding sequence is TGTGCCAGCAACTCAGGGGGCATGAACACTGAAGCTTTCTTT.

The rearrangement joins TRBV5-1 to TRBJ2-3, with 9 bases identical to TRBD2. CDR3 length: 16 amino acids. J was trimmed by 7 bases and V by 3 bases; bases with no gene match: 12. The germline gives CDR1 SGHRS, CDR2 YFSETQ. CDR3 DNA sequence: TGCGCCAGCAGCTCGTTGGTTTCTAGCGGGACGTATACGCAGTATTTT. Translated: CASSSLVSSGTYTQYF. Full variable domain (remainder filled in from reference TRBV5-1 and TRBJ2-3): KAGVTQTPRYLIKTRGQQVTLSCSPISGHRSVSWYQQTPGQGLQFLFEYFSETQRNKGNFPGRFSGRQFSNSRSEMNVSTLELGDSALYLCASSSLVSSGTYTQYFGPGTRLTVL.

The rearrangement uses TRBV4-1 and TRBJ2-3, with 11 positions matching TRBD2. Trimming removed 5 bases from V and 3 bases from J; junction bases left unmatched: 13. CDR1 and CDR2 from the germline V gene are MGHRA and YSYEKL. CDR3 size: 18 residues. CDR3 amino acids: CASSAQPLAGGRTDTQYF. CDR3 coding DNA: TGCGCCAGCAGCGCGCAACCCCTAGCGGGGGGTCGGACAGATACGCAGTATTTT.

The chain employs TRBV6-5 and TRBJ1-4, with D unresolved. CDR3 size: 15 residues. Germline V gene lookup returns CDR1 MNHEY and CDR2 SVGAGI. V was cut by 2 bases and J by 7 bases, with 14 bases left in between. The CDR3, as DNA: TGTGCCAGCAGTTACACAGACAAGTCAGGTGAAAAACTGTTTTTT. Translation: CASSYTDKSGEKLFF.

The chain has TRBV24-1 and TRBJ2-2, with TRBD1 identical over 9 bases. This CDR3 contains 16 residues. The junction had 6 bases not matched to a gene; V was cut back by 4 bases and J by 4 bases. Germline V lookup: CDR1 KGHDR, CDR2 SFDVKD. CDR3 DNA sequence: TGTGCCACCAGTGAGACCGGACAGGGGAGCACCGGGGAGCTGTTTTTT. Protein: CATSETGQGSTGELFF.

This clone was seen only once. V is TRBV11-2 and J is TRBJ2-5; 11 nucleotides line up with TRBD2. The CDR3 spans 15 residues. The junction had 7 bases not matched to a gene; V was cut back by 5 bases and J by 5 bases. Germline assignment: CDR1 SGHAT and CDR2 FQNNGV. CDR3 coding DNA: TGTGCCAGCAGCGAGGGACTAGCGGCCTGGGAGACCCAGTACTTC. Translation gives CASSEGLAAWETQYF. Complete variable domain (other parts from reference TRBV11-2 and TRBJ2-5): EAGVAQSPRYKIIEKRQSVAFWCNPISGHATLYWYQQILGQGPKLLIQFQNNGVVDDSQLPKDRFSAERLKGVDSTLKIQPAKLEDSAVYLCASSEGLAAWETQYFGPGTRLLVL.

This clone turned up a few times. The V and J genes are TRBV2 and TRBJ2-7; the D is unclear. The CDR3 runs 12 residues. V lost 6 bases, J lost 2 bases, and 8 bases lay in between. CDR1 SNHLY and CDR2 FYNNEI come from the germline V gene. CDR3 loop: CASRGSTYEQYF. DNA for the CDR3: TGTGCCAGCAGGGGCAGTACCTACGAGCAGTACTTC.

The V gene is TRBV2, the J gene TRBJ2-1, with 8 bases fitting TRBD2. From germline, CDR1 is SNHLY and CDR2 FYNNEI. This CDR3 contains 19 residues. Trimming took 6 bases from V and 4 from J; bases not matched to a gene: 20. The CDR3 DNA reads TGTGCCAGCAGCCCCCCGGCCTGGTTGAGCGGGAGTTGGTACAATGAGCAGTTCTTC. This sequence encodes CASSPPAWLSGSWYNEQFF.

As for this clone: Different DNA sequences within this sample yield the same CDR3. The chain couples TRBV5-1 to TRBJ1-1, with D perhaps TRBD1 (5 bases). Germline assignment: CDR1 SGHRS and CDR2 YFSETQ. V was shortened by 0 bases and J by 6 bases, with 12 bases between the two germline ends. CDR3 length: 14 residues. CDR3 nucleotide sequence: TGCGCCAGCAGCTTGGGGCAGGGTGGTGCTGAAGCTTTCTTT. This gives the protein CASSLGQGGAEAFF.

This chain joins TRBV29-1 and TRBJ1-3; D gene uncertain. Trimming pared 1 base from V and 0 bases from J, leaving 19 bases between. The CDR3 is made up of 18 amino acids. Germline-derived CDR1 and CDR2 are SQVTM and ANQGSEA. The CDR3 sequence is CSVEAPGVSLSSGNTIYF. The DNA for the CDR3 is TGCAGCGTTGAAGCTCCCGGGGTTTCTCTAAGCTCTGGAAACACCATATATTTT. Based on the CDR3 plus reference TRBV29-1 and TRBJ1-3, the full variable domain is SAVISQKPSRDICQRGTSLTIQCQVDSQVTMMFWYRQQPGQSLTLIATANQGSEATYESGFVIDKFPISRPNLTFSTLTVSNMSPEDSSIYLCSVEAPGVSLSSGNTIYFGEGSWLTVV.

This clone was detected a few times. The V call is TRBV4-3, the J call TRBJ2-2; 10 bases match TRBD2. The CDR3 length is 16 residues. V was pared by 4 bases and J by 7 bases, with 9 bases of the junction left unmatched. Germline V gene sequence: CDR1 LGHNA, CDR2 YSLEER. Here the CDR3 reads CASSLKRLAGGGELFF. The CDR3, as DNA: TGCGCCAGCAGCCTGAAAAGACTAGCGGGCGGCGGGGAGCTGTTTTTT.

V is TRBV7-2 and J is TRBJ1-6; perhaps TRBD1 as D (5 bases). Germline-derived CDR1 and CDR2 are SGHTA and FQGNSA. Deletions cut 3 bases from V and 7 bases from J, with 16 bases between. The CDR3 contains 16 residues. The CDR3 DNA follows: TGTGCCAGCAGCTTGCTTCTGTGGGGGAGGAATTCACCCCTCCACTTT. It is translated as CASSLLLWGRNSPLHF. Together with reference TRBV7-2 and TRBJ1-6, the CDR3 gives the full variable domain: GAGVSQSPSNKVTEKGKDVELRCDPISGHTALYWYRQSLGQGLEFLIYFQGNSAPDKSGLPSDRFSAERTGGSVSTLTIQRTQQEDSAVYLCASSLLLWGRNSPLHFGNGTRLTVT.

The V gene is TRBV24-1, the J gene TRBJ2-2; a possible D gene is TRBD1 (6 bases). V dropped 1 base and J dropped 4 bases, with 9 bases sitting between them. The CDR3 is 15 amino acids. Germline-derived CDR1 and CDR2 are KGHDR and SFDVKD. The CDR3 loop is CATSDFGRGTGELFF. CDR3 coding DNA: TGTGCCACCAGTGATTTTGGCAGGGGCACCGGGGAGCTGTTTTTT.

The chain recombines TRBV24-1 with TRBJ2-1, with 10 nucleotides matching TRBD2. CDR1 and CDR2 from the germline V gene are KGHDR and SFDVKD. V lost 9 bases to trimming and J lost 9 bases; unmatched junction nucleotides: 10. CDR3 length equals 14 residues. CDR3 amino acids: CATQSGGGRLEQFF. The CDR3 coding sequence is TGTGCCACCCAGAGCGGGGGGGGCCGGCTTGAGCAGTTCTTC.

The chain combines TRBV29-1 with TRBJ1-2, with D possibly matching TRBD1 (6 bases). Trimming stripped 4 bases from V and 5 bases from J, with 23 bases between. The V gene's germline CDR1 is SQVTM and CDR2 ANQGSEA. The CDR3 length is 16 residues. The CDR3 loop reads CSVGGVLQGSWYGYTF. The CDR3 bases are TGCAGCGTTGGTGGGGTCCTACAGGGATCATGGTATGGCTACACCTTC.

The rearrangement links TRBV7-2 to TRBJ2-3, with D perhaps TRBD2 (5 bases). The CDR3 extends over 14 amino acids. Between the trimmed V and J ends, which lost 2 bases and 6 bases, there was a span of 12 bases. Germline V gene lookup returns CDR1 SGHTA and CDR2 FQGNSA. For the CDR3, the DNA is TGTGCCAGCAGCTTATTGGCGGAGGCCGATACGCAGTATTTT. Translating it yields CASSLLAEADTQYF.